This T cell receptor beta chain originates from a study of breast tumors, draining lymph nodes, adjacent tissues. Findings and limits, study-wide: Data only fit, rather than demonstrated, lymph node origin of most tumor T cells.

Samples came from axillary lymph nodes draining the breast cancer. A single record per CDR3 protein comes from TCRdb applying MiXCR to the multiplex PCR reads. Here the sample spans about 200,000 distinct CDR3 sequences, around 29% being singletons. This clonotype was observed a handful of times. Its antigen is not known. The V and J ends lost 6 bases and 7 bases respectively, with 13 bases between them. The CDR3 spans 12 residues. Germline CDR1 reads MNHEY; CDR2 reads SVGEGT. The rearrangement uses TRBV6-2 or TRBV6-3 and TRBJ2-7; D is uncertain. Sequenced: axillary lymph node tissue. This sequence was found in a female donor with breast cancer. Some clones in this sample may be carry-over from other donors' samples. The CDR3 protein is CASSPQLGEQYF. The CDR3 bases are TGTGCCAGCAGCCCTCAATTGGGGGAGCAGTACTTC.